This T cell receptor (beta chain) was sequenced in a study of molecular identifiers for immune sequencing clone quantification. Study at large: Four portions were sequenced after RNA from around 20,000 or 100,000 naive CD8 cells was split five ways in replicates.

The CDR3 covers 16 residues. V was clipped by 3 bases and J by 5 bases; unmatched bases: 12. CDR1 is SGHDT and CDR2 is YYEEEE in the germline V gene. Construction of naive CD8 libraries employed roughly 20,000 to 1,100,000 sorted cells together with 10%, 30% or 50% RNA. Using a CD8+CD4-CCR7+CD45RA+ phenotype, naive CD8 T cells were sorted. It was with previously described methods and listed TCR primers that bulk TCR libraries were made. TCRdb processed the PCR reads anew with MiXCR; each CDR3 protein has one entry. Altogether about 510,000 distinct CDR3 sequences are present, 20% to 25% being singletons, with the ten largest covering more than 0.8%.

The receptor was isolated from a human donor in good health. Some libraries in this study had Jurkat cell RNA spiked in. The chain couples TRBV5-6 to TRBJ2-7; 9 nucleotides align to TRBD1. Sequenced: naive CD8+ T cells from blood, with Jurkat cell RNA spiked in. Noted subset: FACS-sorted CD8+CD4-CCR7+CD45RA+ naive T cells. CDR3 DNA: TGTGCCAGCAGCTGGATGACAGGGGGGGGTTTGCACGAGCAGTACTTC. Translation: CASSWMTGGGLHEQYF.